This T cell receptor beta chain was observed in a study of cytomegalovirus exposure and HLA in healthy donors. Study-level information: HLA-typed donors contributed about 85 million unique TCRs, which were held in an early data release.

The PCR made use of 60 Vbeta and 13 Jbeta primers. Here immunoSEQ multiplex PCR was the method, and the copy in TCRdb shows in-frame clones only, minus some. The sample consists of approximately 87,000 clones, roughly four fifths of them appearing once. Germline lookup yields CDR1 SEHNR and CDR2 FQNEAQ (reference sequence). The CDR3 is 18 residues long. V lost 2 bases, J lost 1 base, and 9 bases stayed unmatched. In regard to this clone: Its antigen is currently unknown.

Study-wide results and limits: Reports state that TCR beta sequences accurately predicted most subjects' HLA-A and HLA-B alleles. Roughly even sequencing depth across donors was the assumption behind the presence/absence analyses. Most likely, a cluster of highly shared sequence variants arose as a sequencing artifact.

Sequencing was done on a sample of PBMCs. The TCR was taken from a woman aged 18-29 years in good health and CMV-seropositive. The rearrangement links TRBV7-9 to TRBJ2-1, with 9 nucleotides matching TRBD1. CDR3 protein: CASSLMGGTGRSYNEQFF. In DNA form, the CDR3 reads TGTGCCAGCAGCTTAATGGGTGGGACAGGGAGATCCTACAATGAGCAGTTCTTC.